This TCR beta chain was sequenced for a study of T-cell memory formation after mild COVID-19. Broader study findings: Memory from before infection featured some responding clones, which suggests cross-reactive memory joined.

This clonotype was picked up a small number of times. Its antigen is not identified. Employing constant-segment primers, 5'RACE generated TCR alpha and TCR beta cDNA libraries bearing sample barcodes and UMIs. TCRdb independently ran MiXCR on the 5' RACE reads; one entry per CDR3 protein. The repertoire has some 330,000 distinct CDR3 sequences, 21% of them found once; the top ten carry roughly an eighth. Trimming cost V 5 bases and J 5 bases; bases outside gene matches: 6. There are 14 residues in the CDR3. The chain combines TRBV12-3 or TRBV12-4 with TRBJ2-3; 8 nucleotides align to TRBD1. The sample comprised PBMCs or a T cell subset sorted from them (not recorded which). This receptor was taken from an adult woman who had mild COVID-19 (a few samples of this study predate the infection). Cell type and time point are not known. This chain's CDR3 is CASSPRTGRDTQYF. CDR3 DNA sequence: TGTGCCAGCAGTCCCCGGACAGGGAGAGATACGCAGTATTTT.